This T cell receptor beta chain came from a study of blood T cells in healthy people across ages. Study-level results: Unknown donor CMV status possibly confounded expanded clonotype changes.

Primers used in a second PCR of about 6 to 12 cycles were a sample-barcoded 5' primer and a J-beta primer mix. TCRdb redid the calling of the 5' RACE reads with MiXCR, one entry per CDR3 protein. Of about 800,000 distinct CDR3 sequences listed, 58% are singletons. The V gene lost 2 bases and the J gene lost 7 bases, with 20 bases spanning the gap. The germline V gene has CDR1 SEHNR and CDR2 FQNEAQ (reference sequence). The CDR3 covers 16 residues. As regards this clonotype: Its antigen is not identified.

The sample was blood. The chain has TRBV7-9 and TRBJ1-2; the D gene is possibly TRBD1 (5 bases). The TCR was taken from a man aged 25-40 years in good health. The CDR3 nucleotides are TGTGCCAGCAGCTTACCCCTCGGGGGGACGATCGGTGGCTACACCTTC. Protein: CASSLPLGGTIGGYTF.